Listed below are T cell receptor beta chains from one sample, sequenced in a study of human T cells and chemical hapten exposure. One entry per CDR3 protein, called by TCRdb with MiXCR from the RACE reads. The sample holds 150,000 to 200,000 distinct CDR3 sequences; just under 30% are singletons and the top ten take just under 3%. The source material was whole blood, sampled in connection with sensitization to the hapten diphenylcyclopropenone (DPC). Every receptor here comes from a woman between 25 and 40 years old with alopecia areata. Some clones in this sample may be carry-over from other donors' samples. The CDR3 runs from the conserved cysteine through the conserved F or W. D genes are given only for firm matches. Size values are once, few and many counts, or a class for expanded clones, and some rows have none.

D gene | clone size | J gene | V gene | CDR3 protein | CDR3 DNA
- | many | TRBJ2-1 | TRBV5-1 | CASSFASMNEQFF | TGCGCCAGCAGCTTTGCCAGTATGAATGAGCAGTTCTTC
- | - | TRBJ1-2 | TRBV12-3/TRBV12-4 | CASSFLGGRGYTF | TGTGCCAGCAGTTTTTTAGGGGGAAGGGGCTACACCTTC
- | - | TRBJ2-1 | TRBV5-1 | CASSLAGNPGGEQFF | TGCGCCAGCAGCTTGGCAGGGAACCCAGGAGGGGAGCAGTTCTTC
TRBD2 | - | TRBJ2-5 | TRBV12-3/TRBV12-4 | CASSSGTGTSFPETQNF | TGTGCCAGCAGTTCGGGGACCGGGACTAGTTTTCCAGAGACCCAGAACTTC
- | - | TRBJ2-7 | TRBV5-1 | CASSSDRWGAEQYF | TGCGCCAGCAGCTCCGACAGGTGGGGCGCCGAGCAGTACTTC
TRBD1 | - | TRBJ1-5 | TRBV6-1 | CASSVQGDQPQHF | TGTGCCAGCAGCGTACAGGGGGATCAGCCCCAGCATTTT
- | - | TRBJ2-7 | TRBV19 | CASSPPPQDSRYEQYF | TGTGCCAGTAGTCCCCCACCCCAGGACAGCCGCTACGAGCAGTACTTC
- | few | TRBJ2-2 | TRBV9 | CASSVAGNPNTGELFF | TGTGCCAGCAGCGTAGCTGGAAACCCGAACACCGGGGAGCTGTTTTTT
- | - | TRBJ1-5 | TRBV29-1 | CSVAEQAADQPQHF | TGCAGCGTTGCGGAACAGGCGGCGGATCAGCCCCAGCATTTT
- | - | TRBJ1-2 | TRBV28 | CASSSGVNYGYTF | TGTGCCAGCAGCTCTGGCGTAAACTATGGCTACACCTTC
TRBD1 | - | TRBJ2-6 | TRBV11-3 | CASSLAGTGYSGANVLTF | TGTGCCAGCAGCTTAGCCGGGACAGGGTACTCTGGGGCCAACGTCCTGACTTTC
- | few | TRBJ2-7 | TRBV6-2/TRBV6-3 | CASRPPGAYTYEQYF | TGTGCCAGCAGACCCCCGGGGGCTTATACCTACGAGCAGTACTTC
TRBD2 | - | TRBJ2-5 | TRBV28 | CASSLSGSGPETQYF | TGTGCCAGCAGTCTGAGCGGGAGTGGTCCAGAGACCCAGTACTTC
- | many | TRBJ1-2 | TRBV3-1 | CASSQEGFSSAYGYTF | TGTGCCAGCAGCCAAGAAGGCTTTTCTAGTGCGTATGGCTACACCTTC
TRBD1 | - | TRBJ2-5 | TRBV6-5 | CASSYYIQGAQETQYF | TGTGCCAGCAGTTACTACATTCAGGGGGCTCAAGAGACCCAGTACTTC
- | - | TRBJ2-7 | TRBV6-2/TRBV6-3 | CASTIGPPYEQYF | TGTGCCAGCACCATAGGCCCACCCTACGAGCAGTACTTC
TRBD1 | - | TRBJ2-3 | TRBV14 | CASSQRTGGADTQYF | TGTGCCAGCAGCCAACGGACAGGGGGCGCAGATACGCAGTATTTT
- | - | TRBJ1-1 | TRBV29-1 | CSVRSIGGDTEAFF | TGCAGCGTGCGGTCGATCGGCGGGGACACTGAAGCTTTCTTT
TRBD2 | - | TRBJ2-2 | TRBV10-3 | CAISEWDYANTGELFF | TGTGCCATCAGTGAATGGGACTACGCGAACACCGGGGAGCTGTTTTTT
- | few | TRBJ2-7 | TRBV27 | CASSFLGAVNEQYF | TGTGCCAGCAGTTTTCTAGGGGCGGTAAACGAGCAGTACTTC